One and the same sample provided the 17 T cell receptor beta chains below, sequenced in a study of cytomegalovirus exposure and HLA in healthy donors. 13 Jbeta primers and 60 Vbeta primers were used for the PCR. The protocol was immunoSEQ multiplex PCR, while the TCRdb copy is restricted to in-frame clones and leaves out a portion. The sample carries about 180,000 clones, approximately 77% recorded once. Sequencing input: PBMCs. These receptors all stem from a female donor in good health and CMV-seronegative.

The J gene is TRBJ1-4, the V gene TRBV25-1, with 9 bases fitting TRBD1. The CDR3 totals 15 residues. Germline V gene data show CDR1 as MGHDK and CDR2 as SYGVNS. J lost 7 bases, V lost 4 bases, and 7 bases had no gene match. In DNA, the CDR3 is TGTGCCAGCAGTGGGGGTCCGGGACAGGGTGAAAAACTGTTTTTT. It encodes CASSGGPGQGEKLFF.

The CDR3 loop is CASSPPGGASRNYEQYF. The CDR3, as DNA: TGTGCCAGCTCACCACCGGGGGGGGCGAGCCGGAACTACGAGCAGTACTTC. The chain carries TRBV18 and TRBJ2-7; D is perhaps TRBD2 (7 bases). The germline V and J ends were trimmed by 0 bases and 3 bases, with 18 bases remaining between them. Per the germline V gene, CDR1 is KGHSH and CDR2 is LQKENI. This CDR3 has 17 residues.

The V gene is TRBV7-9, the J gene TRBJ2-6; D is undetermined. The germline V gene has CDR1 SEHNR and CDR2 FQNEAQ (reference sequence). The CDR3 sequence is 14 residues long. V gave up 5 bases and J gave up 1 base, with 6 bases separating them. The CDR3 DNA follows: TGTGCCAGCAGCCTCAGGTCTGGGGCCAACGTCCTGACTTTC. This encodes CASSLRSGANVLTF.

J is TRBJ2-1 and V is TRBV4-1; 9 bases are a match to TRBD2. Germline V lookup: CDR1 MGHRA, CDR2 YSYEKL. Trimming removed 8 bases from V and 0 bases from J; junction bases left unmatched: 26. This CDR3 comprises 22 residues. The CDR3 region is CASSHSGQGGLKRGASYNEQFF. In DNA form, the CDR3 reads TGCGCCAGCTCCCATTCCGGGCAGGGGGGCCTAAAGCGGGGGGCCTCCTACAATGAGCAGTTCTTC.

This clone has just a few counts. V and J are TRBV7-2 and TRBJ2-5; D gene ambiguous. This CDR3 has 14 residues. V lost 0 bases to trimming and J lost 5 bases, with 10 bases between them. Germline lookup yields CDR1 SGHTA and CDR2 FQGNSA. The CDR3 DNA sequence: TGTGCCAGCAGCTTAGCGGGTCCCGGGGAGACCCAGTACTTC. Protein: CASSLAGPGETQYF.

V gene TRBV6-6 combines with J gene TRBJ2-5; 11 positions match TRBD2. Trimming cost V 6 bases and J 2 bases; bases outside gene matches: 8. The CDR3 consists of 16 residues. Germline CDR1 reads MNHNY; CDR2 reads SVGAGI (reference sequence). The DNA for the CDR3 is TGTGCCAGCAGCTACGCGTTAGCGGGAGGGCAAGAGACCCAGTACTTC. Amino acids: CASSYALAGGQETQYF.

The V gene is TRBV28, the J gene TRBJ2-7; possibly TRBD2 for D (7 bases). There are 14 residues in the CDR3. Between the trimmed V and J ends, which lost 4 bases and 4 bases, there was a span of 14 bases. In germline, CDR1 is MDHEN, CDR2 SYDVKM. The CDR3: CASSSGAGDYEQYF. CDR3 DNA: TGTGCCAGCAGTTCGGGGGCGGGAGATTACGAGCAGTACTTC.

V and J are TRBV7-9 and TRBJ1-3, with 8 bases matching TRBD1. The CDR3 has 15 amino acids. CDR1 is SEHNR and CDR2 is FQNEAQ in the germline V gene (reference sequence). V dropped 0 bases and J dropped 3; count of bases not matched to a gene: 1. The CDR3 region has the DNA TGTGCCAGCAGCTTAGCCAGGGGGCATGGAAACACCATATATTTT. Protein product: CASSLARGHGNTIYF.

The chain combines TRBV2 with TRBJ2-1, with D unclear. The CDR3 totals 14 residues. V lost 7 bases and J lost 0, with 10 bases in between. Germline V gives CDR1 SNHLY, CDR2 FYNNEI. CDR3 amino acids: CASTIESSYNEQFF. The DNA of the CDR3 is TGTGCCAGCACAATAGAGAGCTCCTACAATGAGCAGTTCTTC.

Of note for this clone: The conserved phenylalanine or tryptophan normally closing the CDR3 is absent here, so this likely arose from a read error. V gene TRBV4-3 combines with J gene TRBJ2-3, with 13 bases fitting TRBD2. The CDR3 covers 16 residues. V dropped 2 bases and J dropped 2; count of bases not matched to a gene: 1. Germline CDR1 is LGHNA and CDR2 is YSLEER. The CDR3 DNA is TGCGCCAGCAGCCAAACTAGCGGGGGGGTCACAGATACGCAGTATCTT. Translated: CASSQTSGGVTDTQYL.

The chain carries TRBV6-6 and TRBJ2-7; maybe TRBD2 (6 bases). Trimming pared 5 bases from V and 7 bases from J, leaving 21 bases between. Germline V CDR1 and CDR2: MNHNY, SVGAGI (reference sequence). This CDR3 is 15 amino acids long. The CDR3 DNA follows: TGTGCCAGCAGTCCCGGACCAGGAGGAGGGAGGGAGCAGTACTTC. Its translation is CASSPGPGGGREQYF.

This chain uses TRBV12-5 with TRBJ2-3, with a possible D match to TRBD2 (5 bases). The V and J ends lost 7 bases and 10 bases respectively, with 12 bases between them. From germline, CDR1 is LGHNT and CDR2 FRNRAP. CDR3 length: 11 residues. In DNA form, the CDR3 reads TGTGCTAGTGAATTGAGGGCCGCGCAGTATTTT. Translating gives CASELRAAQYF.

Regarding this clone: The same CDR3 is also encoded by other DNA sequences in this sample. The chain joins TRBV19 to TRBJ1-5; no clear D gene. V lost 3 bases to trimming and J lost 7 bases, with 10 bases between them. Germline values: CDR1 LNHDA, CDR2 SQIVND (reference sequence). CDR3 size: 13 residues. CDR3 DNA: TGTGCCAGTAGTATGGGCTCGGGACAGCCCCAGCATTTT. Amino acids: CASSMGSGQPQHF.

The chain uses TRBV5-5 and TRBJ2-6, with a possible D match to TRBD1 (5 bases). The germline V gene has CDR1 SGHKS and CDR2 YYEKEE (reference sequence). The CDR3 spans 15 residues. Between the trimmed V and J ends, which lost 4 bases and 3 bases, there was a span of 11 bases. In nucleotides, the CDR3 is TGTGCCAGCAGCCCGGTGGGGCATGGGGCCAACGTCCTGACTTTC. It translates to CASSPVGHGANVLTF.

The chain links TRBV19 to TRBJ1-5; D uncertain. The V and J ends lost 3 bases and 6 bases respectively, with 21 bases between them. The CDR3 is 17 amino acids. Germline V CDR1 and CDR2: LNHDA, SQIVND (reference sequence). The CDR3, as DNA: TGTGCCAGTAGTATCGAAATGCGGGATCACTGGGGTCAGCCCCAGCATTTT. As protein: CASSIEMRDHWGQPQHF.

The CDR3 loop is CASSSRQGGNTIYF. The CDR3 DNA reads as TGTGCCAGCAGCTCTCGACAGGGTGGAAACACCATATATTTT. The chain has TRBV13 and TRBJ1-3, with 7 bases fitting TRBD1. CDR1 is PRHDT and CDR2 is FYEKMQ in the germline V gene (reference sequence). The CDR3 spans 14 residues. V lost 4 bases, J lost 3 bases, and 3 bases stayed unmatched.

This clone was found once. The genes are TRBV7-9 and TRBJ2-7, with D perhaps TRBD2 (6 bases). This CDR3 is 16 amino acids long. The V end lost 6 bases, the J end lost 0 bases, and 18 bases lay between the germline ends. CDR1 SEHNR and CDR2 FQNEAQ come from the germline V gene (reference sequence). For the CDR3, the DNA is TGTGCCAGCAGTTCTGCGACTAGTCCGAGCTCCTACGAGCAGTACTTC. Translating gives CASSSATSPSSYEQYF. The variable domain in full, completed from reference TRBV7-9 and TRBJ2-7, reads DTGVSQNPRHKITKRGQNVTFRCDPISEHNRLYWYRQTLGQGPEFLTYFQNEAQLEKSRLLSDRFSAERPKGSFSTLEIQRTEQGDSAMYLCASSSATSPSSYEQYFGPGTRLTVT.